This T cell receptor beta chain was identified during a study of blood T cell repertoires in COVID-19. Whole-study context: The study drew acute and convalescent COVID-19 samples from the United States, Italy and Spain. Sample material is recorded as cDNA or gDNA derived from T cells, B-cell-depleted T cells, or PBMCs.

In the original processing: The assay estimated nucleated cells by amplifying reference gene primers. TCRdb keeps only in-frame clones here, not all; method: immunoSEQ multiplex PCR. That table gives V, J and clone size, and the DNA gave D and trimming. The data contain roughly 200,000 clones, 89% of them singletons. Germline V CDR1 and CDR2: SGHNT, YENEEA. With 2 bases clipped from V and 4 bases from J, the junction kept 9 bases outside the gene matches. This CDR3 is 17 amino acids long. The sequenced material came from peripheral blood. The chain joins TRBV11-3 to TRBJ1-4; the match to TRBD1 covers 8 bases. This sequence originates from a man aged 40-55 years with acute or convalescent COVID-19. CDR3 sequence reads: CASSLLYRGTINEKLFF. The DNA for the CDR3 is TGTGCCAGCAGCTTACTCTACAGGGGGACTATTAATGAAAAACTGTTTTTT.